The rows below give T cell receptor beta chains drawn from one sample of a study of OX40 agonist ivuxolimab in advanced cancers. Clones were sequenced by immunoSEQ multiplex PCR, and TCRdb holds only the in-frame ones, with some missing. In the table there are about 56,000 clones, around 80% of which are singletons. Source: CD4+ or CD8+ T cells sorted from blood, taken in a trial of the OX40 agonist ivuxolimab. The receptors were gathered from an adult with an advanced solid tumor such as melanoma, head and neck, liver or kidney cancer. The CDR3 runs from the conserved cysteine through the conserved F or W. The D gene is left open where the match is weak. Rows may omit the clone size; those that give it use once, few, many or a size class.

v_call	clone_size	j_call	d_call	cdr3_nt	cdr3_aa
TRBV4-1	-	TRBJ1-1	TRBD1	TGCGCCAGCAGCACCGGGACAGGGACTGAAGCTTTCTTT	CASSTGTGTEAFF
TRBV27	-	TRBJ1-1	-	TGTGCCAGCAGTTTTCAGGGGAGCACTGAAGCTTTCTTT	CASSFQGSTEAFF
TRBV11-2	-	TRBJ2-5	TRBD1	TGTGCCAGCAGCCCCAGACAGGGATCCCAAGAGACCCAGTACTTC	CASSPRQGSQETQYF
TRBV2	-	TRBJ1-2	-	TGTGCCAGCAGAGCCCTTGGGGGCTACACCTTC	CASRALGGYTF
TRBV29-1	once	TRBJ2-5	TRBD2	TGCAGCGTTGAAACCCCTAGCGGGGGACAAGAGACCCAGTACTTC	CSVETPSGGQETQYF
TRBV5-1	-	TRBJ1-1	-	TGCGCCAGCAGCTTGTTACAGGGAAACACTGAAGCTTTCTTT	CASSLLQGNTEAFF
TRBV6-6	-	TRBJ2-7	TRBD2	TGTGCCAGCAGTCGAAGCGGGACCTACGAGCAGTACTTC	CASSRSGTYEQYF
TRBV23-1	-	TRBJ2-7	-	TGCGCCAGCAGTCAAACCTGGACGGCTATGGGATACGAGCAGTACTTC	CASSQTWTAMGYEQYF
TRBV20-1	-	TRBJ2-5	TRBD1	TGCAGCACAGGGGAAGAGACCCAGTACTTC	CSTGEETQYF
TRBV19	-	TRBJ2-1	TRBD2	TGTGCCAGCCGGGGACTAGGGAACAATGAGCAGTTCTTC	CASRGLGNNEQFF